This TCR beta chain was captured by sequencing in a study of PD-1 blockade in classical Hodgkin lymphoma. V shed 4 bases, J shed 8 bases, and the junction held 7 bases outside the gene matches. The CDR3 spans 14 residues. Germline values: CDR1 SGHRS, CDR2 YFSETQ. The patients all showed relapse after autologous stem cell transplantation, while their brentuximab vedotin exposure varied. This clone was observed a few times. What it binds is not known. Overall study results and limits: There was a significant rise in CD4+ TCR diversity by C4D1, with no such rise for CD8+.

Only in-frame clones appear in the TCRdb table, and some are missing; sequencing was by immunoSEQ multiplex PCR. Here the sample spans about 20,000 clones, 77% being singletons. Sequences were derived from peripheral blood mononuclear cells (PBMCs), sampled before the second cycle of nivolumab. This clonotype originated in a human donor with classical Hodgkin lymphoma. The genes are TRBV5-1 and TRBJ2-1, with 9 bases matching TRBD2. The DNA of the CDR3 is TGCGCCAGCAGCACCGGCGGGAGGGGGGATGAGCAGTTCTTC. Its protein is CASSTGGRGDEQFF.